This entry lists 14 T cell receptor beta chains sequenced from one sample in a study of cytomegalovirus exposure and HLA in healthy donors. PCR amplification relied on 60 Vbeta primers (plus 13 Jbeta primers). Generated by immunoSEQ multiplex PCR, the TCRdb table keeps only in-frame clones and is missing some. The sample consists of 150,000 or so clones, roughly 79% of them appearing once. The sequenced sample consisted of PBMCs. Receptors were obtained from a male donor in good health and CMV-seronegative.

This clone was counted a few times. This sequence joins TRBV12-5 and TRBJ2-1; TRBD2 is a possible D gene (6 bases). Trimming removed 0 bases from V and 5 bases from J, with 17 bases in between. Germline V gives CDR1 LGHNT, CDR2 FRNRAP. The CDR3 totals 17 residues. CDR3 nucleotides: TGTGCTAGTGGTTTGGTACTGGGAGGCGGGCGGAACAATGAGCAGTTCTTC. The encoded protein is CASGLVLGGGRNNEQFF.

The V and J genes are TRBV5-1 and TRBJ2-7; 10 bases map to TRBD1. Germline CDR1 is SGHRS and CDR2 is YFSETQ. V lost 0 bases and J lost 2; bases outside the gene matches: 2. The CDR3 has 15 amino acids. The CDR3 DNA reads TGCGCCAGCAGCTTGGCGGGACAGGGGACCTACGAGCAGTACTTC. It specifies CASSLAGQGTYEQYF.

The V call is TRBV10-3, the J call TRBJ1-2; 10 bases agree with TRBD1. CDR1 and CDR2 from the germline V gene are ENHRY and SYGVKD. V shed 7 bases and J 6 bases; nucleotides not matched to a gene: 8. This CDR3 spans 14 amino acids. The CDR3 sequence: CAINSGDRGNGYTF. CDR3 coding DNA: TGTGCCATCAATTCGGGGGACAGGGGAAATGGCTACACCTTC.

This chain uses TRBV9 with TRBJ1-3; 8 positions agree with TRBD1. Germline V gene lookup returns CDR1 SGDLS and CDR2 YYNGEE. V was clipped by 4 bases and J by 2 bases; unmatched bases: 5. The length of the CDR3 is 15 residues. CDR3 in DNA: TGTGCCAGCAGCAAATTACAGGGGGCTGGAAACACCATATATTTT. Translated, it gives CASSKLQGAGNTIYF.

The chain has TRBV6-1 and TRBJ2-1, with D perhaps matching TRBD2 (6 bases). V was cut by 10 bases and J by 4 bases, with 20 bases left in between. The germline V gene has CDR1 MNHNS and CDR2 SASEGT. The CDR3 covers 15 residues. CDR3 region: CATRDSPIPYNEQFF. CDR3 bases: TGTGCCACCAGGGACTCCCCGATTCCTTACAATGAGCAGTTCTTC.

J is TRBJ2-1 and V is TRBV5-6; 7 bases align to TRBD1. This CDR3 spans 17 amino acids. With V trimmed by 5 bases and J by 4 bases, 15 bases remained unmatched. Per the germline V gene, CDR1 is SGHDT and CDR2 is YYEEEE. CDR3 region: CASSFRPRDSKYNEQFF. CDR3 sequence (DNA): TGTGCCAGCAGTTTCCGACCTCGGGACAGTAAGTACAATGAGCAGTTCTTC.

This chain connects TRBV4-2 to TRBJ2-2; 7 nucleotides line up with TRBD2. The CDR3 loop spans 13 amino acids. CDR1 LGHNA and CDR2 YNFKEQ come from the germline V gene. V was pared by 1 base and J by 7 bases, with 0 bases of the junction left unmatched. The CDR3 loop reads CASSQAGGGELFF. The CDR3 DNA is TGTGCCAGCAGCCAAGCGGGGGGCGGGGAGCTGTTTTTT.

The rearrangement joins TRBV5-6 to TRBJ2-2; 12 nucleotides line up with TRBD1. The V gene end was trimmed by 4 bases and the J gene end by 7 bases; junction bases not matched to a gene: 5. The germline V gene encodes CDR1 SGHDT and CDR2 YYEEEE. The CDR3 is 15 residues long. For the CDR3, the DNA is TGTGCCAGCAGCCAGGGACAGGGGGCCGTCGGGGAGCTGTTTTTT. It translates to CASSQGQGAVGELFF.

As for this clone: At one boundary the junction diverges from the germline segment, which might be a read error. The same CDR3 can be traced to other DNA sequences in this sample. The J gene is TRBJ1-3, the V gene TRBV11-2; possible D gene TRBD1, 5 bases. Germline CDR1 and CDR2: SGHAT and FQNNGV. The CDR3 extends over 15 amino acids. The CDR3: CASSPQGVSGNTIYF. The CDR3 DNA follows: TGCGCCAGCAGCCCGCAGGGCGTCTCTGGAAACACCATATATTTT.

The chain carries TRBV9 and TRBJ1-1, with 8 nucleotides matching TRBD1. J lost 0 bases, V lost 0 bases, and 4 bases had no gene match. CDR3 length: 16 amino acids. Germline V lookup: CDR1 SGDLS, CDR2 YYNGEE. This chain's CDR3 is CASSVGDRGMNTEAFF. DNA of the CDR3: TGTGCCAGCAGCGTAGGCGACAGGGGAATGAACACTGAAGCTTTCTTT.

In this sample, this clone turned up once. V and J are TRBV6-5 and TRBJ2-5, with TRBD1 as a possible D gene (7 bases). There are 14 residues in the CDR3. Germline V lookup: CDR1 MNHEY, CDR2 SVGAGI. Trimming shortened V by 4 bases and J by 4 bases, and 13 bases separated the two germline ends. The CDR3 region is CASSSGTAGETQYF. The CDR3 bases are TGTGCCAGCAGTTCCGGGACAGCGGGAGAGACCCAGTACTTC.

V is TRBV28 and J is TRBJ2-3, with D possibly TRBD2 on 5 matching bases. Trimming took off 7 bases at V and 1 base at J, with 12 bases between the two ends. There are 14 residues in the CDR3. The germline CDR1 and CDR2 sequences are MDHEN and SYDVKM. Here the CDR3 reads CASTTAGGTDTQYF. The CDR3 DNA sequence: TGTGCCAGCACCACAGCCGGGGGCACAGATACGCAGTATTTT.

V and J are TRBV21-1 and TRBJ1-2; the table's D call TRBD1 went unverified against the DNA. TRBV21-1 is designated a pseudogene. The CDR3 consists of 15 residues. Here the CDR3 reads CASSKGPGENYGYTF. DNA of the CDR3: TGTGCCAGCAGCAAAGGGCCAGGGGAGAATTATGGCTACACCTTC.

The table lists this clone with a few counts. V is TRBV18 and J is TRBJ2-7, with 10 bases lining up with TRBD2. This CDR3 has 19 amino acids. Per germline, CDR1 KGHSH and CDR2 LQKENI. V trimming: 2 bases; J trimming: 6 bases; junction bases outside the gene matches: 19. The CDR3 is CASSPSGGGPSGSVGEQYF. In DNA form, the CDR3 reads TGTGCCAGCTCACCATCCGGTGGAGGGCCTAGCGGGAGCGTAGGCGAGCAGTACTTC. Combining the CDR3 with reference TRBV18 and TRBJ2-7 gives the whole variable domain NAGVMQNPRHLVRRRGQEARLRCSPMKGHSHVYWYRQLPEEGLKFMVYLQKENIIDESGMPKERFSAEFPKEGPSILRIQQVVRGDSAAYFCASSPSGGGPSGSVGEQYFGPGTRLTVT.